This TCR beta chain is drawn from a study of OX40 agonist ivuxolimab in advanced cancers. Findings of the study overall: CD4+ and CD8+ blood T cells expanded clonally by week 6 at 0.1 to 3.0 mg/kg.

As for this clone: Its target is not known.

Germline lookup yields CDR1 SQVTM and CDR2 ANQGSEA. With 4 bases removed from V and 1 base from J, the gap between germline ends came to 10 bases. This CDR3 region has 13 residues. The repertoire was sequenced with immunoSEQ multiplex PCR; TCRdb's copy has only in-frame clones and lacks some. The table records about 38,000 clones, 80% to 90% of them present only once. This receptor was taken from an adult with an advanced solid tumor such as melanoma, head and neck, liver or kidney cancer. The starting material was CD4+ or CD8+ T cells sorted from blood, obtained in a trial of the OX40 agonist ivuxolimab. V and J are TRBV29-1 and TRBJ1-1; weak D call: TRBD1 (5 bases). CDR3 coding DNA: TGCAGCGTTGTCGATCAGGGGAACACTGAAGCTTTCTTT. This gives the protein CSVVDQGNTEAFF.